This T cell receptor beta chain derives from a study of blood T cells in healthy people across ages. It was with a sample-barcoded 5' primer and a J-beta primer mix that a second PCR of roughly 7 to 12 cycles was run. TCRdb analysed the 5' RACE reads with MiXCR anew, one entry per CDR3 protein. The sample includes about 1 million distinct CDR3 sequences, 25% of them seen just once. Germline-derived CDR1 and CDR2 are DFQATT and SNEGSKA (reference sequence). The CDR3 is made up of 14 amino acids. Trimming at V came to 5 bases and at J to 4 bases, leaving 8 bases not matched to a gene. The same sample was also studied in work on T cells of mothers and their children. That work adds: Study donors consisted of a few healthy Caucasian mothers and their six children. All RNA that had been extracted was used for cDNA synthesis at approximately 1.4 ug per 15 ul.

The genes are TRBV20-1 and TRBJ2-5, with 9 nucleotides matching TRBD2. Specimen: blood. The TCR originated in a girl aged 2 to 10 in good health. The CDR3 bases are TGCAGTGCTGCCCCGGGACTAGCAAGAGAGACCCAGTACTTC. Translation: CSAAPGLARETQYF.